What follows are 24 T cell receptor beta chains derived from one specimen sequenced in a study of PD-1 blockade in mismatch repair-deficient tumors. The table came from immunoSEQ multiplex PCR; TCRdb's copy has only in-frame clones and leaves some out. The sample carries 100,000 to 150,000 clones, about 90% recorded once. The sequenced sample was peripheral blood, obtained approximately 71 weeks after starting pembrolizumab. These receptors were obtained from an adult with mismatch repair-deficient cancer.

V gene TRBV6-6 combines with J gene TRBJ2-7; 12 nucleotides align to TRBD2. This CDR3 contains 15 residues. The germline CDR1 and CDR2 sequences are MNHNY and SVGAGI (reference sequence). V lost 6 bases and J lost 3; bases outside the gene matches: 6. CDR3 nucleotides: TGTGCCAGCAGCCAAGGACTAGCGGGACGCTACGAGCAGTACTTC. Amino acids: CASSQGLAGRYEQYF.

V and J are TRBV7-6 and TRBJ2-3, with 8 bases lining up with TRBD2. CDR1 and CDR2 from the germline V gene are SGHVS and FNYEAQ. The CDR3 covers 19 residues. V shed 5 bases and J 0 bases; nucleotides not matched to a gene: 16. The CDR3 nucleotides read TGTGCCAGCAGCCGCCCGAGGACTAGCTTCCAGCTTAGCACAGATACGCAGTATTTT. Translating gives CASSRPRTSFQLSTDTQYF.

The rearrangement links TRBV10-2 to TRBJ2-5; 11 positions agree with TRBD2. Trimming took 3 bases from V and 1 from J; bases not matched to a gene: 13. CDR1 and CDR2 from the germline V gene are WSHSY and SAAADI. The CDR3 consists of 19 residues. CDR3 region: CASSDPLLAGVNLQETQYF. DNA for the CDR3: TGCGCCAGCAGTGACCCTTTACTAGCGGGAGTGAACCTCCAAGAGACCCAGTACTTC.

The chain links TRBV5-1 to TRBJ1-1, with TRBD1 identical over 7 bases. CDR3 length: 15 residues. V gave up 2 bases and J gave up 10 bases; unmatched junction bases: 14. CDR1 and CDR2 (germline): SGHRS, YFSETQ. The CDR3 loop is CASSFDPGGIVGAFF. CDR3 sequence (DNA): TGCGCCAGCAGCTTCGATCCAGGGGGTATAGTAGGAGCTTTCTTT. The whole variable domain, filled in from reference TRBV5-1 and TRBJ1-1, reads KAGVTQTPRYLIKTRGQQVTLSCSPISGHRSVSWYQQTPGQGLQFLFEYFSETQRNKGNFPGRFSGRQFSNSRSEMNVSTLELGDSALYLCASSFDPGGIVGAFFGQGTRLTVV.

The V gene is TRBV19, the J gene TRBJ2-2; D possibly corresponds to TRBD2 (6 bases). V lost 6 bases, J lost 2 bases, and 13 bases lay in between. The CDR3 totals 15 residues. From germline, CDR1 is LNHDA and CDR2 SQIVND (reference sequence). CDR3: CASRWAEGNTGELFF. The CDR3 DNA reads TGTGCCAGTAGATGGGCGGAGGGAAACACCGGGGAGCTGTTTTTT.

This chain connects TRBV15 to TRBJ2-1; 13 bases agree with TRBD2. J was trimmed by 4 bases and V by 1 base; bases with no gene match: 4. The CDR3 length is 17 residues. Germline CDR1 and CDR2: LNHNV and YYDKDF (reference sequence). The CDR3 is CATSRGGTSGMYNEQFF. As DNA, the CDR3 is TGTGCCACCAGCAGAGGGGGGACTAGCGGGATGTACAATGAGCAGTTCTTC.

The V call is TRBV5-3, the J call TRBJ2-5; TRBD1 agrees at 7 bases. TRBV5-3 is identified as an open reading frame with a role that is uncertain. V shed 3 bases and J 5 bases; nucleotides not matched to a gene: 7. The CDR3 contains 14 residues. The CDR3, as DNA: TGTGCCAGAAGCTCGACAGGGCTAGGGGAGACCCAGTACTTC. It translates to CARSSTGLGETQYF.

In nucleotides, the CDR3 is TGTGCCAGCAGCCAAGAAGGCTTGTGGCTAGCAGGCAACTACGAGCAGTACTTC. Protein product: CASSQEGLWLAGNYEQYF. The chain carries TRBV5-8 and TRBJ2-7; D possibly corresponds to TRBD2 (5 bases). Trimming cost V 4 bases and J 3 bases, with 26 bases left between them. CDR1 and CDR2 from the germline V gene are SGHTS and YDEGEE. The CDR3 spans 18 residues.

The gene calls are TRBV29-1 and TRBJ2-2; 8 bases match TRBD1. This CDR3 spans 12 amino acids. From germline, CDR1 is SQVTM and CDR2 ANQGSEA. J was trimmed by 3 bases and V by 7 bases; bases with no gene match: 1. CDR3 in amino acids: CSAQGDTGELFF. CDR3 coding DNA: TGCAGCGCACAGGGGGACACCGGGGAGCTGTTTTTT.

This chain uses TRBV6-7 with TRBJ1-5; D is unclear. TRBV6-7 qualifies as an ORF whose function is uncertain. The CDR3 covers 14 residues. Trimming stripped 2 bases from V and 6 bases from J, with 11 bases between. The CDR3 here is CASSYPKLRQPQHF. Here the CDR3 DNA reads TGTGCCAGCAGTTACCCCAAACTGCGTCAGCCCCAGCATTTT.

This chain's CDR3 is CASSLGVGTGAYEQYF. The DNA of the CDR3 is TGTGCCAGCAGCTTAGGCGTCGGGACAGGAGCCTACGAGCAGTACTTC. The chain links TRBV7-9 to TRBJ2-7; 8 bases match TRBD1. With V trimmed by 1 base and J by 2 bases, 7 bases remained unmatched. Looked up from germline, CDR1 is SEHNR and CDR2 is FQNEAQ (reference sequence). The CDR3 is 16 residues long. Full variable domain (outside the CDR3, taken from reference TRBV7-9 and TRBJ2-7): DTGVSQNPRHKITKRGQNVTFRCDPISEHNRLYWYRQTLGQGPEFLTYFQNEAQLEKSRLLSDRFSAERPKGSFSTLEIQRTEQGDSAMYLCASSLGVGTGAYEQYFGPGTRLTVT.

V gene TRBV4-1 combines with J gene TRBJ2-7; TRBD2 agrees at 12 bases. The CDR3 covers 22 residues. Trimming at V came to 0 bases and at J to 3 bases, leaving 21 bases not matched to a gene. Per the germline V gene, CDR1 is MGHRA and CDR2 is YSYEKL. The CDR3 region is CASSQEGKDDRVTSGSGYEQYF. The CDR3 region has the DNA TGCGCCAGCAGCCAAGAAGGCAAGGACGACAGGGTGACTAGCGGGAGTGGCTACGAGCAGTACTTC.

There are a few counts of this clone. The V gene is TRBV20-1, the J gene TRBJ2-2; no clear D gene. Germline CDR1 reads DFQATT; CDR2 reads SNEGSKA (reference sequence). Trimming removed 6 bases from V and 6 bases from J, with 8 bases in between. CDR3 length: 11 amino acids. CDR3 nucleotide sequence: TGCAGTGCCAGGACCGCCGGGGAGCTGTTTTTT. Translated, it gives CSARTAGELFF.

The chain combines TRBV5-1 with TRBJ2-3, with a tentative D call TRBD2 (6 bases). This CDR3 contains 17 residues. Germline loops: CDR1 SGHRS, CDR2 YFSETQ. V lost 4 bases to trimming and J lost 4 bases, with 22 bases between them. The CDR3 here is CASSEFGGLAGPDTQYF. Written as DNA, the CDR3 is TGCGCCAGCAGCGAGTTTGGGGGACTGGCAGGCCCAGATACGCAGTATTTT.

This clone was detected only once. The chain couples TRBV30 to TRBJ1-5, with unresolved D. Trimming shortened V by 0 bases and J by 0 bases, and 6 bases separated the two germline ends. CDR3 length: 14 residues. Germline CDR1 and CDR2: GTSNPN and SVGIG (reference sequence). CDR3 in DNA: TGTGCCTGGAGTGTAGGGTATAGCAATCAGCCCCAGCATTTT. Its protein product is CAWSVGYSNQPQHF.

The V call is TRBV27, the J call TRBJ2-7; D is possibly TRBD1 or TRBD2 (5 bases each). Between the trimmed V and J ends, which lost 4 bases and 2 bases, there was a span of 24 bases. Per germline, CDR1 MNHEY and CDR2 SMNVEV (reference sequence). The CDR3 has 18 residues. The CDR3 nucleotides are TGTGCCAGCAGTTCCTATCTTCCGGGACGCCCCTGGCCCTACGAGCAGTACTTC. Its protein is CASSSYLPGRPWPYEQYF.

The V gene is TRBV10-3, the J gene TRBJ2-7; TRBD1 might be the D (8 bases). Trimming removed 6 bases at V and 6 bases at J, with 18 bases between. There are 14 residues in the CDR3. Germline CDR1 reads ENHRY; CDR2 reads SYGVKD. The CDR3 coding sequence is TGTGCCATCAGCGTAATGACAGGGGAGGGCGAGCAGTACTTC. It specifies CAISVMTGEGEQYF.

J is TRBJ2-3 and V is TRBV19; TRBD1 aligns across 10 bases. CDR3 length equals 16 residues. Germline CDR1 reads LNHDA; CDR2 reads SQIVND (reference sequence). V lost 7 bases, J lost 0 bases, and 7 bases stayed unmatched. The CDR3 loop reads CASMRGTGVSTDTQYF. CDR3 DNA sequence: TGTGCCAGTATGAGGGGGACAGGGGTTAGCACAGATACGCAGTATTTT.

J is TRBJ1-3 and V is TRBV6-1; the D is unclear. The CDR3 has 14 amino acids. Trimming removed 6 bases at V and 0 bases at J, with 9 bases between. The germline V gene has CDR1 MNHNS and CDR2 SASEGT. CDR3 DNA: TGTGCCAGCAGAGCGGGGAGCTCTGGAAACACCATATATTTT. Translating gives CASRAGSSGNTIYF.

This clone is a singleton in its sample. This chain connects TRBV27 to TRBJ2-7; D gene uncertain. Germline values: CDR1 MNHEY, CDR2 SMNVEV (reference sequence). V was pared by 4 bases and J by 6 bases, with 19 bases between. The CDR3 length is 15 residues. Written as DNA, the CDR3 is TGTGCCAGCAGTTACCTGGACGGCCGTTTTTCCGAGCAGTACTTC. This sequence encodes CASSYLDGRFSEQYF.

This rearrangement joins TRBV6-1 to TRBJ2-1, with 8 bases that match TRBD2. CDR3 length: 15 residues. The trim removed 3 bases at V and 5 bases at J, leaving 6 bases unmatched. Germline V gene sequence: CDR1 MNHNS, CDR2 SASEGT. The CDR3 DNA reads as TGTGCCAGCAGTGATACCCGGGGGGGCCACAATGAGCAGTTCTTC. Translated, it gives CASSDTRGGHNEQFF.

The J gene is TRBJ2-5, the V gene TRBV5-6; D gene uncertain. Per germline, CDR1 SGHDT and CDR2 YYEEEE. Between the trimmed V and J ends, which lost 2 bases and 0 bases, there was a span of 14 bases. CDR3 size: 16 residues. CDR3 DNA sequence: TGTGCCAGCAGCTTAATACTGGACGGATACCAAGAGACCCAGTACTTC. Translation: CASSLILDGYQETQYF. The variable domain in full, with the rest retrieved from reference TRBV5-6 and TRBJ2-5, is DAGVTQSPTHLIKTRGQQVTLRCSPKSGHDTVSWYQQALGQGPQFIFQYYEEEERQRGNFPDRFSGHQFPNYSSELNVNALLLGDSALYLCASSLILDGYQETQYFGPGTRLLVL.

The chain combines TRBV29-1 with TRBJ2-3, with 9 bases that match TRBD2. Germline V gives CDR1 SQVTM, CDR2 ANQGSEA. The CDR3 runs 13 residues. With V trimmed by 8 bases and J by 0 bases, 3 bases remained unmatched. CDR3 amino acids: CSSGTSSTDTQYF. The CDR3 nucleotides read TGCAGCAGTGGGACTAGCAGCACAGATACGCAGTATTTT.

The chain is built from TRBV9 and TRBJ2-7; TRBD2 aligns across 12 bases. With V trimmed by 0 bases and J by 3 bases, 1 base remained unmatched. The CDR3 contains 15 residues. Germline CDR1 reads SGDLS; CDR2 reads YYNGEE. This CDR3 reads CASSVGTSGIYEQYF. DNA for the CDR3: TGTGCCAGCAGCGTAGGGACTAGCGGGATCTACGAGCAGTACTTC.